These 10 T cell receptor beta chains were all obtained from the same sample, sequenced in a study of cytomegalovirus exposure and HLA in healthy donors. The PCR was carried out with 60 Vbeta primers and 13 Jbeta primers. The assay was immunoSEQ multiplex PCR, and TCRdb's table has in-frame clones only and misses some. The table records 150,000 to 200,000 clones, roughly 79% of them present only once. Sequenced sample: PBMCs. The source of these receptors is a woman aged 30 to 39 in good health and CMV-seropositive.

The CDR3 protein is CASSLRPSGREGGETQYF. The CDR3 region has the DNA TGTGCCAGCAGCTTGCGGCCTAGCGGGAGGGAGGGGGGAGAGACCCAGTACTTC. V usage is TRBV7-6 and J usage is TRBJ2-5, with TRBD2 matching 12 bases. This CDR3 contains 18 residues. The junction had 12 bases not matched to a gene; V was cut back by 3 bases and J by 4 bases. Germline V CDR1 and CDR2: SGHVS, FNYEAQ.

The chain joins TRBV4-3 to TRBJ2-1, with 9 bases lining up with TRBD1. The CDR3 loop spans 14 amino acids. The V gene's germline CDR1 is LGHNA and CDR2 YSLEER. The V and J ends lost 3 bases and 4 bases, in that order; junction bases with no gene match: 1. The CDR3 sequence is CASSQGTGYNEQFF. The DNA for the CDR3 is TGCGCCAGCAGCCAGGGGACAGGGTACAATGAGCAGTTCTTC.

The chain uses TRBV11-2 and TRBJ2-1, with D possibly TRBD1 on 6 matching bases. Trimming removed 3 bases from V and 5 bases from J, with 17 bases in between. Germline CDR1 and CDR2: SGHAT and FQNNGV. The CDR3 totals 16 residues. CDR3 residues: CASSFRNGQLDNEQFF. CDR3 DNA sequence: TGTGCCAGCAGCTTTAGGAACGGACAGCTGGACAATGAGCAGTTCTTC.

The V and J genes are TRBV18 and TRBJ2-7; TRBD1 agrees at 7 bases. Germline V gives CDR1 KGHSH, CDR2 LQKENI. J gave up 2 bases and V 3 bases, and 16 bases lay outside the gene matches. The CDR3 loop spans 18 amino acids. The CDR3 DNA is TGTGCCAGCTCACCCCCGACGTCGAGGACAGGTTTTCCCTACGAGCAGTACTTC. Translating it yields CASSPPTSRTGFPYEQYF.

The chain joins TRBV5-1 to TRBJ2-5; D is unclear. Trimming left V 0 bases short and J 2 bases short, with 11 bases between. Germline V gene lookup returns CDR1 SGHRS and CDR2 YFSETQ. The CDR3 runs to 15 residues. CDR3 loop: CASSLVSARQETQYF. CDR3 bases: TGCGCCAGCAGCTTGGTTTCCGCTAGACAAGAGACCCAGTACTTC.

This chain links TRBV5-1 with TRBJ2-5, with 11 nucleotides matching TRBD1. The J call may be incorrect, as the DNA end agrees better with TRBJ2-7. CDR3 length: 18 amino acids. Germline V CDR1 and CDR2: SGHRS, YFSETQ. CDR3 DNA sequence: TGCGCCAGCAGCTATCCGGGACAGGGGGTAAGAGGGGCCTACGAGCAGTACTTC. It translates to CASSYPGQGVRGAYEQYF.

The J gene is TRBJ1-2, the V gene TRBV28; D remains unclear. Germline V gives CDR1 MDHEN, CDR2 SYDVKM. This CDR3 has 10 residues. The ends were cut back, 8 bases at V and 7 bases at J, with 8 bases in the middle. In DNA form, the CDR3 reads TGTGCCAGCCACTATTTTGGCTACACCTTC. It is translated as CASHYFGYTF.

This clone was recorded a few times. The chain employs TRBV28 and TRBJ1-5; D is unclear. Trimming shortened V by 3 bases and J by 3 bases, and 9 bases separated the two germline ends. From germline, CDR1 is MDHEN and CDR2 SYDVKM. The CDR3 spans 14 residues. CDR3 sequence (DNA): TGTGCCAGCAGTTTCGATGCAGACAATCAGCCCCAGCATTTT. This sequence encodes CASSFDADNQPQHF.

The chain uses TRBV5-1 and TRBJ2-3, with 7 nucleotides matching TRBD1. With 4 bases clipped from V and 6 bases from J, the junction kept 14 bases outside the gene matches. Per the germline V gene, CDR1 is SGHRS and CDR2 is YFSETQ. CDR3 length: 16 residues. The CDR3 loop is CASSPLTGSVADTQYF. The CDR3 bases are TGCGCCAGCAGCCCTTTGACAGGGAGTGTGGCGGATACGCAGTATTTT.

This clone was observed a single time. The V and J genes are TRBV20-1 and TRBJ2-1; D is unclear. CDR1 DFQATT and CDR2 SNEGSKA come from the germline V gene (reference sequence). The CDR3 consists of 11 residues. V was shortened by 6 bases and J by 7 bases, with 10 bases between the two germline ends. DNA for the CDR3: TGCAGTGCCTCGATTGCGAATGAGCAGTTCTTC. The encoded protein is CSASIANEQFF.